Listed here are 10 T cell receptor beta chains from one sample, sequenced in a study of identical twins. MiXCR was run by TCRdb on the 5' RACE reads, yielding one entry per CDR3 protein. Among 300,000 to 400,000 distinct CDR3 sequences, 9% to 15% were seen once, and the ten largest hold about 7%. The same specimen was also included in a second study, on yellow fever vaccine responses in identical twins.

The sequencing input was CD8+ T cells sorted from blood. The receptors were sampled from a woman in her late teens or twenties in good health.

The chain has TRBV20-1 and TRBJ1-2; D perhaps matches TRBD1 (5 bases). V was shortened by 3 bases and J by 1 base, with 15 bases between the two germline ends. The CDR3 extends over 15 amino acids. The germline gives CDR1 DFQATT, CDR2 SNEGSKA (reference sequence). The CDR3 sequence is CSASFREGRNYGYTF. The CDR3 nucleotides are TGCAGTGCTAGTTTTAGGGAGGGACGTAACTATGGCTACACCTTC.

This clonotype was found a few times. The chain is built from TRBV27 and TRBJ2-7; D gene ambiguous. V was clipped by 6 bases and J by 2 bases, with 11 bases between them. CDR1 is MNHEY and CDR2 is SMNVEV in the germline V gene (reference sequence). This CDR3 is built from 13 residues. CDR3 bases: TGTGCCAGCAGCCCTGACATAACCTACGAGCAGTACTTC. Translation: CASSPDITYEQYF.

A word on this clonotype: A read error may account for a junction end that differs from germline. The chain is built from TRBV3-1 and TRBJ2-1; TRBD1 aligns across 8 bases. CDR1 and CDR2 (germline): LGHDT, YNNKEL (reference sequence). The CDR3 length is 17 residues. The CDR3 region is CATSQVLDRAAYNEQFF. Written as DNA, the CDR3 is TGTGCCACCAGCCAAGTCCTGGACAGGGCGGCCTACAATGAGCAGTTCTTC.

This sequence joins TRBV5-6 and TRBJ2-5; 13 positions match TRBD2. Trimming cost V 4 bases and J 4 bases; bases outside gene matches: 1. In germline, CDR1 is SGHDT, CDR2 YYEEEE. CDR3 size: 14 residues. The CDR3: CASSGTSGIETQYF. CDR3 in DNA: TGTGCCAGCAGCGGGACTAGCGGGATAGAGACCCAGTACTTC.

The chain uses TRBV6-1 and TRBJ2-7; 11 nucleotides align to TRBD1. The CDR3 covers 15 residues. Germline values: CDR1 MNHNS, CDR2 SASEGT. J was trimmed by 2 bases and V by 2 bases; bases with no gene match: 2. This chain's CDR3 is CASSEPGQGAYEQYV. The CDR3 nucleotides read TGTGCCAGCAGTGAACCGGGACAGGGGGCCTACGAGCAGTACGTC.

Remarks on this clonotype: A much larger clone is a single base away; this may be a read error. Here the CDR3 DNA reads TGTGCCACCAGCCAGCGGGACGGGAACACCGGGGAGCTGTTTTTT. Its protein product is CATSQRDGNTGELFF. The genes are TRBV3-1 and TRBJ2-2, with 7 bases lining up with TRBD2. CDR1 and CDR2 from the germline V gene are LGHDT and YNNKEL (reference sequence). The CDR3 extends over 15 amino acids.

This CDR3 reads CASSNEGPGLEQETQYF. The CDR3 DNA sequence: TGTGCCAGCAGCAATGAGGGCCCGGGACTGGAGCAAGAGACCCAGTACTTC. The J gene is TRBJ2-5, the V gene TRBV3-1; possible D gene TRBD2, 6 bases. Germline values: CDR1 LGHDT, CDR2 YNNKEL (reference sequence). The CDR3 contains 17 residues. Trimming removed 5 bases at V and 2 bases at J, with 21 bases between.

The rearrangement uses TRBV7-9 and TRBJ2-3; D perhaps matches TRBD2 (7 bases). Trimming took off 3 bases at V and 5 bases at J, with 15 bases between the two ends. CDR3 size: 15 residues. The germline V gene encodes CDR1 SEHNR and CDR2 FQNEAQ (reference sequence). The CDR3 protein is CASSLGGRGGDTQYF. The DNA for the CDR3 is TGTGCCAGCAGCTTGGGCGGGAGAGGGGGAGATACGCAGTATTTT.

The sample holds many counts of this clonotype. The J gene is TRBJ1-1, the V gene TRBV5-1; D uncertain. CDR3 length: 13 residues. Germline V CDR1 and CDR2: SGHRS, YFSETQ. Trimming took 2 bases from V and 3 from J, leaving 8 bases between them. Here the CDR3 reads CASSFSGDTEAFF. The CDR3 DNA reads as TGCGCCAGCAGCTTCTCTGGGGACACTGAAGCTTTCTTT. Drawing the rest from reference TRBV5-1 and TRBJ1-1, the complete variable domain is KAGVTQTPRYLIKTRGQQVTLSCSPISGHRSVSWYQQTPGQGLQFLFEYFSETQRNKGNFPGRFSGRQFSNSRSEMNVSTLELGDSALYLCASSFSGDTEAFFGQGTRLTVV.

The chain links TRBV28 to TRBJ2-7; D remains unclear. V shed 6 bases and J shed 2 bases, with 14 bases lying between them. From germline, CDR1 is MDHEN and CDR2 SYDVKM. This CDR3 region has 14 residues. CDR3 region: CASRALDGTYEQYF. The CDR3 region has the DNA TGTGCCAGCAGAGCCCTGGACGGAACCTACGAGCAGTACTTC.